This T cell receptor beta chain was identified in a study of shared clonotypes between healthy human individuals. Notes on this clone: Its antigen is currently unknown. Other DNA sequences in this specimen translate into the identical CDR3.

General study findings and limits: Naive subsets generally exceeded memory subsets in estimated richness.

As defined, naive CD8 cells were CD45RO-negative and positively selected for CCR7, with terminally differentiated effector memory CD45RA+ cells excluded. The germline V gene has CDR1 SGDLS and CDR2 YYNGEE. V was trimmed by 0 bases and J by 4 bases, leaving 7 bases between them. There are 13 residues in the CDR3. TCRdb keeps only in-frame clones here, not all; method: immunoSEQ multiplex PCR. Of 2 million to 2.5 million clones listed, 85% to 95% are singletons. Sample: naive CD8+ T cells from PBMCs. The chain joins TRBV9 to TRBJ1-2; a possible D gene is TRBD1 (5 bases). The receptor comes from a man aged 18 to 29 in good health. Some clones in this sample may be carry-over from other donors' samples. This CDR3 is CASSVGGSYGYTF. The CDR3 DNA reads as TGTGCCAGCAGCGTAGGGGGGAGCTATGGCTACACCTTC. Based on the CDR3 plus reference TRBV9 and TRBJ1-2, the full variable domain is DSGVTQTPKHLITATGQRVTLRCSPRSGDLSVYWYQQSLDQGLQFLIQYYNGEERAKGNILERFSAQQFPDLHSELNLSSLELGDSALYFCASSVGGSYGYTFGSGTRLTVV.